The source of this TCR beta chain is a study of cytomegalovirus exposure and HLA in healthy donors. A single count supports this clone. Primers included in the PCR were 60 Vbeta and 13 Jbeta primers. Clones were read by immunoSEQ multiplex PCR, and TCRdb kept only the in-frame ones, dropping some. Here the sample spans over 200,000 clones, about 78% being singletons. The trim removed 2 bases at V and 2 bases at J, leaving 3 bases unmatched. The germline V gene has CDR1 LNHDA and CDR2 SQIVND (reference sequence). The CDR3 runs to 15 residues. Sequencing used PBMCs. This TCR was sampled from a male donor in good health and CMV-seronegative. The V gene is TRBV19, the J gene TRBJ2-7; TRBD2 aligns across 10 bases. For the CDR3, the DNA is TGTGCCAGTAGTATACTAGCGGGAGAAACCTACGAGCAGTACTTC. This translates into CASSILAGETYEQYF. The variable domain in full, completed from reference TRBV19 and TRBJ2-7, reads DGGITQSPKYLFRKEGQNVTLSCEQNLNHDAMYWYRQDPGQGLRLIYYSQIVNDFQKGDIAEGYSVSREKKESFPLTVTSAQKNPTAFYLCASSILAGETYEQYFGPGTRLTVT.